The sequence of this T cell receptor (beta chain) was determined in a study of blood T cell repertoires in COVID-19. Study information: The United States, Italy and Spain were the sources of the acute and convalescent COVID-19 samples. PBMCs, B-cell-depleted T cells, or T cells were the source of the cDNA or gDNA that made up the material.

Original analysis: Estimated nucleated cell counts came from reference gene primer amplification. Some clones are missing from TCRdb's copy, which holds only in-frame ones; the method was immunoSEQ multiplex PCR. V and J calls plus clone size are reproduced from that table; the DNA served to infer D and trimming. The table has roughly 100,000 clones, about 88% seen once; the top ten hold around 3%. CDR3 size: 13 residues. CDR1 is SGHRS, CDR2 YFSETQ, per germline. V shed 4 bases and J 7 bases; nucleotides not matched to a gene: 4. The chain uses TRBV5-1 and TRBJ2-1, with 8 nucleotides matching TRBD1. The sequence came from a man aged 50 or older with active or convalescent COVID-19. Sample: peripheral blood. CDR3 nucleotides: TGCGCCAGCAGCCTACAGGGGGAAAATGAGCAGTTCTTC. Translating gives CASSLQGENEQFF.